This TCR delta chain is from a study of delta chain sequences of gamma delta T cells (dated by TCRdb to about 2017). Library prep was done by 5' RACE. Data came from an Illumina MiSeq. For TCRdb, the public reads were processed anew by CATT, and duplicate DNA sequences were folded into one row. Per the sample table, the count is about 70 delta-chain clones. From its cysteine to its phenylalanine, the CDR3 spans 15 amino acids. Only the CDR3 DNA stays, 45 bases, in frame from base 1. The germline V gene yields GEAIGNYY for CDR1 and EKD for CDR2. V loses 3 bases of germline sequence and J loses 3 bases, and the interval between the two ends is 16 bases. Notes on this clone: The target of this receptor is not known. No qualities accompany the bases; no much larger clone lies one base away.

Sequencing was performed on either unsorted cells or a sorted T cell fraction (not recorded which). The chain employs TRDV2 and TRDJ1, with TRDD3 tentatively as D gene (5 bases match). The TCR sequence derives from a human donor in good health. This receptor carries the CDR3 CACDPLGPTADKLIF. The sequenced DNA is TGTGCCTGTGACCCGTTGGGGCCCACTGCCGATAAACTCATCTTT.